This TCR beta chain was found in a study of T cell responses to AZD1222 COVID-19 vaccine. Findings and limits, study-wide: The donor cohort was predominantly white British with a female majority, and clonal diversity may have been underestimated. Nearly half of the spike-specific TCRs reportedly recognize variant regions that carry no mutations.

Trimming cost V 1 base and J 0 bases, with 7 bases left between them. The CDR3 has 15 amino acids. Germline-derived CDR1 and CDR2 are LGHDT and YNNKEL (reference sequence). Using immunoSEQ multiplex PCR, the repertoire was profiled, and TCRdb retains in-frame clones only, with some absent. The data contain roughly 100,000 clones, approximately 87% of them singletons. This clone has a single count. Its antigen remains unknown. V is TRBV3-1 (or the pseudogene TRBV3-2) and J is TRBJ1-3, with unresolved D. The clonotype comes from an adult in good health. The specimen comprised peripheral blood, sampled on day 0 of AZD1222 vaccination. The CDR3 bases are TGTGCCAGCAGCCAAGCCAGGTCCTCTGGAAACACCATATATTTT. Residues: CASSQARSSGNTIYF.